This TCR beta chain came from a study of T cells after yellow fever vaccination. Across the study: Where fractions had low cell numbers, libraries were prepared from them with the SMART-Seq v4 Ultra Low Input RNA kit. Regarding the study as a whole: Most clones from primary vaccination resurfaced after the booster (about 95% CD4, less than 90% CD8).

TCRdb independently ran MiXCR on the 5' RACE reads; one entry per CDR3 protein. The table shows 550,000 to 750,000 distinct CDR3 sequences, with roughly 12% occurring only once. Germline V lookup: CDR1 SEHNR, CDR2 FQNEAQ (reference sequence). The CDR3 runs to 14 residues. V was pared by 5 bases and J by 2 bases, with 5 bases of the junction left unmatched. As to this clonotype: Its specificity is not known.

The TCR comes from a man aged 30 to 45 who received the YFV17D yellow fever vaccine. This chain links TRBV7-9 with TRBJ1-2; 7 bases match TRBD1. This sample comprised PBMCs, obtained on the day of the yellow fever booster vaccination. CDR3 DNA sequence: TGTGCCAGCAGCCCTCGGACAGGCAACTATGGCTACACCTTC. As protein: CASSPRTGNYGYTF.